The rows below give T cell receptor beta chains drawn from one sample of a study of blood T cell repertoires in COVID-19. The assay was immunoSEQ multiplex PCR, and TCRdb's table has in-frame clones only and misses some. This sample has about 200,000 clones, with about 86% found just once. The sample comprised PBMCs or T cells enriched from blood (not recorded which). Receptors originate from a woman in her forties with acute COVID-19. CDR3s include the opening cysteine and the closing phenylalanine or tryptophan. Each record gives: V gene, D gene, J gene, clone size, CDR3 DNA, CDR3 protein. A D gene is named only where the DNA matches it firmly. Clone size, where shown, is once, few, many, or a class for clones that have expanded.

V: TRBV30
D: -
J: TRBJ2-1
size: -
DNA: TGTGCCTGGAGTCCCCTAGCGTGGAACAATGAGCAGTTCTTC
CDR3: CAWSPLAWNNEQFF

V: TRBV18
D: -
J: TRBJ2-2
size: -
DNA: TGTGCCAGCTCACCACCGAGGGCCCTAAACACCGGGGAGCTGTTTTTT
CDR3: CASSPPRALNTGELFF

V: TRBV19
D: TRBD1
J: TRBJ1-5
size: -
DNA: TGTGCCAGTAGAGATACCGGGACAGGGGGCCATCAGCCCCAGCATTTT
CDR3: CASRDTGTGGHQPQHF

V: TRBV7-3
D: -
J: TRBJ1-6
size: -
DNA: TGTGCCAGCAGCAACCAGGGGAATTCACCCCTCCACTTT
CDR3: CASSNQGNSPLHF

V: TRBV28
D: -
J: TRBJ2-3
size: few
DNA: TGTGCCAGCAGTCTCTCCACAGATACGCAGTATTTT
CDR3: CASSLSTDTQYF

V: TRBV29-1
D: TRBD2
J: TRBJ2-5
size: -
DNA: TGCAGCGTTGAGGTAGCGGGCCACCAAGAGACCCAGTACTTC
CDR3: CSVEVAGHQETQYF

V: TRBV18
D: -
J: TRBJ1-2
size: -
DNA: TGTGCCTCCGGAGACAGCCTGCAGAAGGTCACTGGCTACACCTTC
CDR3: CASGDSLQKVTGYTF

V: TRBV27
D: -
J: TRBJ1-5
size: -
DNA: TGTGCCAGCAGTTCCAGGGGTCTGCCCCAGCATTTT
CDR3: CASSSRGLPQHF

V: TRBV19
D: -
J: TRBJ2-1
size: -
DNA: TGTGCCAGTAGTATCCGTAATGAGCAGTTCTTC
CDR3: CASSIRNEQFF

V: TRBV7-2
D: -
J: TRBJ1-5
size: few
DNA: TGTGCCAGCAGCTTATCTGGGCCGGGACAGCCCCAGCATTTT
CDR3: CASSLSGPGQPQHF

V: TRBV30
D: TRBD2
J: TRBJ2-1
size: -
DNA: TGTGCCTGGAGTGTGGCCGCTGGGAGGGCCCGTGAGCAGTTCTTC
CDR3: CAWSVAAGRAREQFF

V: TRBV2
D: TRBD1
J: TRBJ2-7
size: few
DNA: TGTGCCAGCAGCGGGGACAGGGGCTACGAGCAGTACTTC
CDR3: CASSGDRGYEQYF

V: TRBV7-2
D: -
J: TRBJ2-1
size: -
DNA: TGTGCCAGCAGCTCCGGCGGTGAGCAGTTCTTC
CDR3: CASSSGGEQFF

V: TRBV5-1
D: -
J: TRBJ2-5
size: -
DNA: TGCGCCAGCAGCTTGGGCCCAGGGGCGACGTACCAAGAGACCCAGTACTTC
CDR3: CASSLGPGATYQETQYF

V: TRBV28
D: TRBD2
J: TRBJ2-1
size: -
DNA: TGTGCCAGCAGTTTATACACTAGCGGGAGAAATGAGCAGTTCTTC
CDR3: CASSLYTSGRNEQFF

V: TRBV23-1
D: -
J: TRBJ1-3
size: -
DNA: TGCGCCAGTTACGTCGAGGGGGACACCATATATTTT
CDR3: CASYVEGDTIYF

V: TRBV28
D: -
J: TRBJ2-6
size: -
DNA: TGTGCCAGCAGTTTAGACACCTCTGGGGCCAACGTCCTGACTTTC
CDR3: CASSLDTSGANVLTF

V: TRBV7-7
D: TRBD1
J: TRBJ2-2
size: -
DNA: TGTGCCAGCAGCCCGGGGACAGGGGGCACCGGGGAGCTGTTTTTT
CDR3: CASSPGTGGTGELFF

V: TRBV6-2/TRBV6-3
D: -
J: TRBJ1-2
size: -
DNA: TGTGCCAGCAGTTACTCGGCCGTACTAGGGAACTATGGCTACACCTTC
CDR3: CASSYSAVLGNYGYTF

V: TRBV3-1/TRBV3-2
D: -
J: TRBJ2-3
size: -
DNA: TGTGCCAGCAGCCAAGGACAGTCCCTAGATACGCAGTATTTT
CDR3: CASSQGQSLDTQYF

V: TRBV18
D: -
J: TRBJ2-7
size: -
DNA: TGTGCCAGCTCACCACCTCAACAGGGAGTCTACGAGCAGTACTTC
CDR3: CASSPPQQGVYEQYF

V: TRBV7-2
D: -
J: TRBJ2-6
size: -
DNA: TGTGCCAGCAGCTTAGAAAGGGGGTCTGGGGCCAACGTCCTGACTTTC
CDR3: CASSLERGSGANVLTF

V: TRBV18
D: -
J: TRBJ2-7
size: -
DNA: TGTGCCAGCTCCTTCAGTCAGACCTACGAGCAGTACTTC
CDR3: CASSFSQTYEQYF

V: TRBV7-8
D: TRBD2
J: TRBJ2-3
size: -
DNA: TGTGCCACGATAGCGGGAGGGCCCTCAGATACGCAGTATTTT
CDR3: CATIAGGPSDTQYF

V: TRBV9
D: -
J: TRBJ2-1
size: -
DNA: TGTGCCAGCAGCCCGGGTGGGTATGAGCAGTTCTTC
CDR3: CASSPGGYEQFF

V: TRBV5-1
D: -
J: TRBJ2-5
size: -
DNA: TGCGCCAGTCAGGCTTTAACGGGGATGCTTCAAGAGACCCAGTACTTC
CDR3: CASQALTGMLQETQYF

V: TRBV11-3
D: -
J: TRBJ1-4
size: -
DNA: TGTGCCAGCAGCCCCCCCGGGGGGAGTAATGAAAAACTGTTTTTT
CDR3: CASSPPGGSNEKLFF

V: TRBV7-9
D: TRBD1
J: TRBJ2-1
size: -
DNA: TGTGCCAGCAGCCCCACGGACAGGGCTGAGCAGTTCTTC
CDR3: CASSPTDRAEQFF

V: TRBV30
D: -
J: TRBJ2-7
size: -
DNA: TGTGCCTGGAGCGCTGGGGGCAGGAACGAGCAGTACTTC
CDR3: CAWSAGGRNEQYF

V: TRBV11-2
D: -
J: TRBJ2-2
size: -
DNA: TGTGCCAGCAGCCCGAGAGGACAAGCGAACACCGGGGAGCTGTTTTTT
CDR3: CASSPRGQANTGELFF

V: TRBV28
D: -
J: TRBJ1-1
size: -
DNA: TGTGCCAGCAGTTTAAGAGGGACACCGAACACTGAAGCTTTCTTT
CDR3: CASSLRGTPNTEAFF

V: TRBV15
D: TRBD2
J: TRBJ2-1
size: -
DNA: TGTGCCACCAGCAGAGATCTGGCTAGCGGGCTCAATGAGCAGTTCTTC
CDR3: CATSRDLASGLNEQFF

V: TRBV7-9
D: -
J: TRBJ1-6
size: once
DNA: TGTGCCAGCAGCTTTGAGGGGAGGAGGCCCCTCCACTTT
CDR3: CASSFEGRRPLHF

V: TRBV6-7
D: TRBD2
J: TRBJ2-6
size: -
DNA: TGTGCCACCCAACCCACGACTAGCGGGTTTTCTGGGGCCAACGTCCTGACTTTC
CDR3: CATQPTTSGFSGANVLTF

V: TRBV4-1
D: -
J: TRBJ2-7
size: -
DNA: TGCGCCAGCAGCCATGCAACAGGCTACGAGCAGTACTTC
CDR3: CASSHATGYEQYF

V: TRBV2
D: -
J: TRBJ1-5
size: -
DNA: TGTGCCAGCAGTGAGAGAGAGGGGACTCTAGCGAGAAGGCCCCAGCATTTT
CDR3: CASSEREGTLARRPQHF

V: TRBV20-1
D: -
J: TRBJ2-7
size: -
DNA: TGCAGTGCTATCAAAGCCGCTGGGTACTTC
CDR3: CSAIKAAGYF